This T cell receptor (beta chain) was observed in a study of beta chain features in type 1 diabetes. Study-wide context: Over all samples combined, over 85 million sorted cells were examined.

There are 14 residues in the CDR3. The J segment lost 8 bases and the V segment lost 4 bases, leaving 11 bases of the junction unmatched. CDR1 SNHLY and CDR2 FYNNEI come from the germline V gene. In total, each donor contributed a single heparinised blood draw that averaged roughly 100 mL. Study-wide results and limits: No resolution was reached here on whether HLA type influences TCRB rearrangement. Patients' naive, central memory and Treg TCRB repertoires seemed closer to one another than those of healthy donors.

Comments on this clone: Its antigen is not known.

TCRB transcripts that were expressed got sequenced, as all of the isolated RNA had been reverse transcribed. Clones were read by immunoSEQ multiplex PCR, and TCRdb kept only the in-frame ones, dropping some. The sample comprises hundreds of thousands of clones, about an eighth of which are singletons, and approximately 0.045% rests with the top ten. This TCR was recovered from a woman between 18 and 29 years old in good health. This chain links TRBV2 with TRBJ2-7; 7 bases are a match to TRBD1. Sequenced input: naive CD4+ T cells from blood. DNA for the CDR3: TGTGCCAGCAGTGGAGTAGGGACAGCCGCCCAGCAGTACGTC. Translation gives CASSGVGTAAQQYV.